The next 21 T cell receptor beta chains were all read from a single sample in a study of T cell responses to AZD1222 COVID-19 vaccine (dated by TCRdb to the early 2020s). Libraries were constructed by the immunoSEQ multiplex PCR assay. In TCRdb, the immuneACCESS table is reduced to in-frame sequences with V and J assigned. These tables do not hold every clone; where another copy was compared, an unresolved V gene accounts for under half, and the others remain unexplained. This sample holds roughly 77,000 clones; approximately 90% were observed only once. The ten largest account for about 3% of the sample. The sample's time point, from its label and the paper: about 28 days (+/-7) after the second vaccine dose. Specimen: peripheral blood, collected 28 days after the second AZD1222 dose. The receptors were gathered from an adult who received the AZD1222 COVID-19 vaccine.

This clone has a single count. The V call is TRBV27, the J call TRBJ1-6; weak D call: TRBD1 (6 bases). CDR1 and CDR2 (germline): MNHEY, SMNVEV (reference sequence). This CDR3 has 14 amino acids. Deletions cut 2 bases from V and 6 bases from J, with 8 bases between. Here the CDR3 reads CASSLRTANSPLHF. In DNA, the CDR3 is TGTGCCAGCAGTTTACGGACAGCTAATTCACCCCTCCACTTT.

The chain has TRBV5-4 and TRBJ1-4; 9 bases map to TRBD1. The CDR3 consists of 15 residues. The ends lost 4 bases at V and 4 bases at J; junction bases unmatched: 5. Germline V gene sequence: CDR1 SGHNT, CDR2 YYREEE (reference sequence). CDR3 sequence reads: CASSRGQGFNEKLFF. The CDR3, as DNA: TGTGCCAGCAGCAGGGGACAGGGTTTTAATGAAAAACTGTTTTTT.

The rearrangement uses TRBV6-5 and TRBJ2-1, with TRBD2 identical over 8 bases. Germline loops: CDR1 MNHEY, CDR2 SVGAGI. The CDR3 extends over 11 amino acids. Trimming took 4 bases from V and 15 from J; bases not matched to a gene: 5. Here the CDR3 reads CASSSSAGVFF. The DNA for the CDR3 is TGTGCCAGCAGTTCTTCAGCGGGAGTGTTCTTC.

This rearrangement joins TRBV3-1 (or the pseudogene TRBV3-2) to TRBJ2-2; no reliable D call. Germline values: CDR1 LGHDT, CDR2 YNNKEL (reference sequence). CDR3 length: 12 residues. Trimming left V 4 bases short and J 2 bases short, with 2 bases between. CDR3 in DNA: TGTGCCAGCAGCCGAAACACCGGGGAGCTGTTTTTT. Translated, it gives CASSRNTGELFF.

This clone has just one count. The rearrangement links TRBV6-5 to TRBJ2-7; D not certain. Germline V gene sequence: CDR1 MNHEY, CDR2 SVGAGI. The germline V and J ends were trimmed by 5 bases and 4 bases, with 6 bases remaining between them. The CDR3 totals 11 residues. CDR3 residues: CASSNGYEQYF. In DNA, the CDR3 is TGTGCCAGCAGTAATGGATACGAGCAGTACTTC.

This chain connects TRBV30 to TRBJ2-1; D uncertain. Germline loops: CDR1 GTSNPN, CDR2 SVGIG (reference sequence). The V and J ends lost 4 bases and 9 bases respectively, with 19 bases between them. This CDR3 has 14 amino acids. CDR3 loop: CAWTVGTPPPEQFF. The CDR3 bases are TGTGCCTGGACCGTCGGTACCCCACCGCCTGAGCAGTTCTTC.

The rearrangement links TRBV5-1 to TRBJ1-1; weak D call: TRBD1 (5 bases). The CDR3 consists of 12 residues. Germline V gives CDR1 SGHRS, CDR2 YFSETQ. The V and J ends lost 0 bases and 8 bases respectively, with 8 bases between them. Here the CDR3 DNA reads TGCGCCAGCAGCTTGGGGGGGTTGGAAGCTTTCTTT. This gives the protein CASSLGGLEAFF.

This sequence joins TRBV5-1 and TRBJ1-1; D call uncertain. The V end was cut by 1 base, the J end by 4 bases, with 11 bases between. Germline V lookup: CDR1 SGHRS, CDR2 YFSETQ. The CDR3 has 14 amino acids. As DNA, the CDR3 is TGCGCCAGCAGCTTGTTACAGTCTGTCACTGAAGCTTTCTTT. This gives the protein CASSLLQSVTEAFF.

The DNA of the CDR3 is TGTGCCACCAGCAGAGCTAGGGTCGGCTATGGCTACACCTTC. Translated, it gives CATSRARVGYGYTF. The chain has TRBV15 and TRBJ1-2; D unresolved. The CDR3 runs 14 residues. Germline V CDR1 and CDR2: LNHNV, YYDKDF (reference sequence). The V end was cut by 1 base, the J end by 4 bases, with 10 bases between.

This clone was counted between two and nine times. The genes are TRBV6-5 and TRBJ2-3; 10 positions match TRBD1. The length of the CDR3 is 14 residues. In germline, CDR1 is MNHEY, CDR2 SVGAGI. J gave up 6 bases and V 5 bases, and 5 bases lay outside the gene matches. The CDR3 bases are TGTGCCAGCAGTCCCGGGACAGGGGACGATACGCAGTATTTT. It encodes CASSPGTGDDTQYF.

This clone was found a few times. The chain has TRBV7-8 and TRBJ2-1; TRBD2 is a possible D gene (6 bases). The germline V and J ends were trimmed by 4 bases and 15 bases, with 16 bases remaining between them. There are 12 residues in the CDR3. The germline CDR1 and CDR2 sequences are SGHVS and FQNEAQ. Here the CDR3 DNA reads TGTGCCAGCAGCTCCTCACTAGCCCCCCCGTTCTTC. Encoded protein: CASSSSLAPPFF.

The V gene is TRBV5-4, the J gene TRBJ2-7, with 12 bases lining up with TRBD1. Trimming took 3 bases from V and 3 from J; bases not matched to a gene: 4. Germline CDR1 and CDR2: SGHNT and YYREEE (reference sequence). CDR3 length: 15 amino acids. The CDR3 sequence: CASSSGTGGRYEQYF. CDR3 nucleotide sequence: TGTGCCAGCAGCTCGGGGACAGGGGGCCGCTACGAGCAGTACTTC.

This sequence joins TRBV5-1 and TRBJ1-1, with 9 bases identical to TRBD1. The germline V gene encodes CDR1 SGHRS and CDR2 YFSETQ. This CDR3 is built from 14 residues. V lost 5 bases to trimming and J lost 8 bases; unmatched junction nucleotides: 10. CDR3 nucleotide sequence: TGCGCCAGCAGTTCACAGGGGGCTACCTTAGAAGCTTTCTTT. This codes for CASSSQGATLEAFF.

The chain links TRBV30 to TRBJ1-2; 9 nucleotides agree with TRBD1. V was pared by 0 bases and J by 5 bases, with 1 base of the junction left unmatched. The CDR3 loop spans 13 amino acids. Germline V gives CDR1 GTSNPN, CDR2 SVGIG (reference sequence). CDR3 protein: CAWSVGQGYGYTF. The CDR3 DNA follows: TGTGCCTGGAGTGTAGGACAGGGGTATGGCTACACCTTC.

The V and J genes are TRBV6-2 or TRBV6-3 and TRBJ1-2; D is ambiguous. The V end was cut by 6 bases, the J end by 4 bases, with 18 bases between. Germline CDR1 reads MNHEY; CDR2 reads SVGEGT. The CDR3 contains 15 residues. CDR3 protein: CASSRAKGQIYGYTF. The DNA of the CDR3 is TGTGCCAGCAGCCGCGCGAAGGGCCAAATCTATGGCTACACCTTC.

V is TRBV7-8 and J is TRBJ1-5; no firm D call. Trimming took off 8 bases at V and 1 base at J, with 12 bases between the two ends. The germline CDR1 and CDR2 sequences are SGHVS and FQNEAQ. This CDR3 comprises 14 residues. The CDR3 DNA reads as TGTGCCAGCCGGTCGGGCGTCAGCAATCAGCCCCAGCATTTT. It codes for CASRSGVSNQPQHF.

This clone was seen only a few times. The rearrangement links TRBV3-1 (or the pseudogene TRBV3-2) to TRBJ1-4; 7 nucleotides align to TRBD1. V was clipped by 4 bases and J by 7 bases; unmatched bases: 6. The CDR3 has 14 amino acids. Germline lookup yields CDR1 LGHDT and CDR2 YNNKEL (reference sequence). CDR3 loop: CASSPRQGGEKLFF. The CDR3 DNA reads as TGTGCCAGCAGCCCGCGACAGGGCGGTGAAAAACTGTTTTTT.

The chain uses TRBV9 and TRBJ1-2; D possibly corresponds to TRBD1 (5 bases). Germline V gene lookup returns CDR1 SGDLS and CDR2 YYNGEE. This CDR3 has 15 residues. V dropped 2 bases and J dropped 3 bases, with 14 bases sitting between them. The CDR3 reads CASSVRDLRDYGYTF. The CDR3 nucleotides are TGTGCCAGCAGCGTCCGGGACCTTAGGGACTATGGCTACACCTTC.

The J gene is TRBJ2-1, the V gene TRBV14, with D possibly being TRBD2 (7 bases). CDR3 length: 15 amino acids. Trimming took off 11 bases at V and 2 bases at J, with 19 bases between the two ends. Per germline, CDR1 SGHDN and CDR2 FVKESK. The DNA of the CDR3 is TGTGCCCCCCGGGGGGCAAACGCCCCCTACAATGAGCAGTTCTTC. It specifies CAPRGANAPYNEQFF.

This clone was observed a handful of times. The chain combines TRBV3-1 (or the pseudogene TRBV3-2) with TRBJ2-2; 7 bases fit TRBD2. CDR1 and CDR2 from the germline V gene are LGHDT and YNNKEL (reference sequence). The CDR3 consists of 17 residues. The V segment lost 4 bases and the J segment 6 bases; nucleotides outside the gene matches: 14. The DNA of the CDR3 is TGTGCCAGCAGCCTCTCCCCTGGGGGGGGAGTAGCCGGGGAGCTGTTTTTT. Its protein product is CASSLSPGGGVAGELFF.

The chain combines TRBV7-3 with TRBJ1-1, with a tentative D call TRBD1 (6 bases). V lost 2 bases, J lost 5 bases, and 18 bases lay in between. This CDR3 is 16 amino acids long. Germline CDR1 reads SGHTA; CDR2 reads FQGTGA. This chain's CDR3 is CASSLPGHPVETEAFF. The CDR3 nucleotides are TGTGCCAGCAGCTTACCGGGACACCCTGTAGAGACTGAAGCTTTCTTT. Together with reference TRBV7-3 and TRBJ1-1, the CDR3 gives the full variable domain: GAGVSQTPSNKVTEKGKYVELRCDPISGHTALYWYRQSLGQGPEFLIYFQGTGAADDSGLPNDRFFAVRPEGSVSTLKIQRTERGDSAVYLCASSLPGHPVETEAFFGQGTRLTVV.